The clone carrying this T cell receptor beta chain occurred once. Its target is not known. V lost 0 bases, J lost 0 bases, and 2 bases stayed unmatched. The germline V gene has CDR1 SGHDT and CDR2 YYEEEE. The CDR3 consists of 17 residues. This specimen belongs to a study of lymphopenia after photon versus proton radiotherapy. Study findings and constraints: Only patients who died were analyzed for survival; proton advantage is unproven.

Generated by immunoSEQ multiplex PCR, the TCRdb table keeps only in-frame clones and is missing some. The data show 67,000 or so clones, over 70% seen once. This receptor was taken from a man aged 80 or over with esophageal cancer. Sequenced here: peripheral blood, sampled from a patient treated with proton-based radiotherapy. The chain combines TRBV5-6 with TRBJ2-2; TRBD2 agrees at 10 bases. Here the CDR3 reads CASSLGLAGANTGELFF. The CDR3 DNA is TGTGCCAGCAGCTTGGGCCTAGCGGGAGCGAACACCGGGGAGCTGTTTTTT.